What follows are 21 T cell receptor beta chains derived from one specimen sequenced in a study of radiotherapy plus CTLA-4 blockade in lung cancer. The assay was immunoSEQ multiplex PCR, and TCRdb's table has in-frame clones only and misses some. The table records 35,000 to 45,000 clones, around 85% of them present only once. The material was peripheral blood, obtained from a patient treated with radiotherapy plus ipilimumab. These receptor sequences come from a human donor with non-small cell lung cancer who had stable disease on radiotherapy plus ipilimumab.

The V call is TRBV5-6, the J call TRBJ2-1; possibly TRBD1 for D (5 bases). Trimming stripped 6 bases from V and 4 bases from J, with 14 bases between. This CDR3 comprises 14 residues. In germline, CDR1 is SGHDT, CDR2 YYEEEE. The CDR3 bases are TGTGCCAGCACCTTATGGGGCAAATACAATGAGCAGTTCTTC. Amino acid sequence: CASTLWGKYNEQFF. Supplemented by reference TRBV5-6 and TRBJ2-1, the full variable domain reads DAGVTQSPTHLIKTRGQQVTLRCSPKSGHDTVSWYQQALGQGPQFIFQYYEEEERQRGNFPDRFSGHQFPNYSSELNVNALLLGDSALYLCASTLWGKYNEQFFGPGTRLTVL.

The chain employs TRBV18 and TRBJ2-7, with D unclear. There are 14 residues in the CDR3. Germline V gene data show CDR1 as KGHSH and CDR2 as LQKENI. The CDR3 here is CASSLSMGQDPDNV. In DNA form, the CDR3 reads TGTGCCAGCTCACTCTCTATGGGCCAAGACCCCGATAATGTC.

The V and J genes are TRBV13 and TRBJ2-3, with a possible D match to TRBD2 (5 bases). The CDR3 covers 17 residues. Trimming left V 4 bases short and J 4 bases short, with 21 bases between. Looked up from germline, CDR1 is PRHDT and CDR2 is FYEKMQ (reference sequence). The CDR3 loop reads CASSSGVGNRRADTQYF. The CDR3 DNA follows: TGTGCCAGCAGCTCCGGGGTCGGCAATCGTCGTGCAGATACGCAGTATTTT.

The chain links TRBV5-1 to TRBJ2-7; TRBD2 might be the D (6 bases). Germline V CDR1 and CDR2: SGHRS, YFSETQ. CDR3 length: 14 residues. V was shortened by 0 bases and J by 1 base, with 8 bases between the two germline ends. CDR3 loop: CASSLEGTSYEQYF. The DNA of the CDR3 is TGCGCCAGCAGCTTGGAGGGGACTTCCTACGAGCAGTACTTC.

The chain uses TRBV11-2 and TRBJ2-7; D perhaps matches TRBD2 (6 bases). Trimming stripped 6 bases from V and 1 base from J, with 16 bases between. CDR1 and CDR2 from the germline V gene are SGHAT and FQNNGV. CDR3 length: 15 residues. CDR3 DNA: TGTGCCAGCAGTCCTACTTCGGGACTGTCCTACGAGCAGTACTTC. Encoded protein: CASSPTSGLSYEQYF.

The sample holds one count of this clone. The chain recombines TRBV5-1 with TRBJ2-1; 9 bases line up with TRBD1. In germline, CDR1 is SGHRS, CDR2 YFSETQ. This CDR3 contains 14 residues. J gave up 5 bases and V 2 bases, and 2 bases lay outside the gene matches. The CDR3 loop is CASSLRTGDNEQFF. CDR3 DNA sequence: TGCGCCAGCAGCTTACGGACAGGGGACAATGAGCAGTTCTTC.

V is TRBV6-5 and J is TRBJ1-4; TRBD1 might be the D (5 bases). CDR1 and CDR2 from the germline V gene are MNHEY and SVGAGI. The CDR3 is made up of 14 amino acids. Trimming left V 5 bases short and J 2 bases short, with 9 bases between. The CDR3 protein is CASSIGVTNEKLFF. The DNA of the CDR3 is TGTGCCAGCAGTATAGGGGTTACTAATGAAAAACTGTTTTTT.

The V gene is TRBV7-8, the J gene TRBJ2-5; D remains unclear. The better agreement between TRBJ2-7 and the DNA end casts doubt on the J call. Germline values: CDR1 SGHVS, CDR2 FQNEAQ. This CDR3 contains 15 residues. The CDR3 protein is CASSFERLDSYEQYF. The DNA of the CDR3 is TGTGCCAGCAGCTTTGAGAGGCTAGACTCCTACGAGCAGTACTTC.

In this sample, this clone turned up a few times. This chain uses TRBV9 with TRBJ2-4; the D gene is possibly TRBD1 (5 bases). Trimming stripped 0 bases from V and 8 bases from J, with 12 bases between. The CDR3 is 14 residues long. Germline lookup yields CDR1 SGDLS and CDR2 YYNGEE. The CDR3 protein is CASSVAARADIQYF. Written as DNA, the CDR3 is TGTGCCAGCAGCGTAGCGGCCAGGGCCGACATTCAGTACTTC.

The genes are TRBV2 and TRBJ2-7; TRBD1 agrees at 8 bases. Looked up from germline, CDR1 is SNHLY and CDR2 is FYNNEI. The CDR3 has 12 residues. V shed 10 bases and J 3 bases; nucleotides not matched to a gene: 5. This chain's CDR3 is CAKGQAVYEQYF. As DNA, the CDR3 is TGTGCCAAGGGACAGGCCGTCTACGAGCAGTACTTC.

J is TRBJ2-5 and V is TRBV30; TRBD2 might be the D (5 bases). The CDR3 covers 12 residues. Germline loops: CDR1 GTSNPN, CDR2 SVGIG (reference sequence). V lost 7 bases and J lost 5, with 14 bases in between. CDR3 amino acids: CASVEGGETQYF. CDR3 in DNA: TGTGCCTCTGTAGAAGGCGGGGAGACCCAGTACTTC.

The chain couples TRBV19 to TRBJ2-7; D ambiguous. The CDR3 runs to 14 residues. Germline CDR1 reads LNHDA; CDR2 reads SQIVND (reference sequence). The V end was cut by 5 bases, the J end by 1 base, with 12 bases between. CDR3 in DNA: TGTGCCAGTAGTCCGCAGGCTTCATCCTACGAGCAGTACTTC. Translated: CASSPQASSYEQYF.

The CDR3 is CASSPKEAPSPYEQYF. CDR3 nucleotide sequence: TGCGCCAGCAGCCCCAAGGAGGCACCCTCTCCCTACGAGCAGTACTTC. This rearrangement joins TRBV4-1 to TRBJ2-7, with D perhaps TRBD2 (5 bases). CDR1 is MGHRA and CDR2 is YSYEKL in the germline V gene. CDR3 length: 16 amino acids. V was cut by 4 bases and J by 2 bases, with 18 bases left in between.

This rearrangement joins TRBV2 to TRBJ2-1; unclear D gene. Deletions cut 6 bases from V and 10 bases from J, with 19 bases between. This CDR3 has 14 amino acids. Germline values: CDR1 SNHLY, CDR2 FYNNEI. The CDR3, as DNA: TGTGCCAGCAGCCCCCCGGGTGGCATTAGGGAGCAGTTCTTC. Its protein is CASSPPGGIREQFF. The full variable domain, in which reference TRBV2 and TRBJ2-1 provide the parts outside the CDR3, is EPEVTQTPSHQVTQMGQEVILRCVPISNHLYFYWYRQILGQKVEFLVSFYNNEISEKSEIFDDQFSVERPDGSNFTLKIRSTKLEDSAMYFCASSPPGGIREQFFGPGTRLTVL.

This clone was seen a single time. This chain joins TRBV5-8 and TRBJ2-3; possible D gene TRBD2, 5 bases. Deletions cut 0 bases from V and 3 bases from J, with 11 bases between. The CDR3 is 15 amino acids. CDR1 SGHTS and CDR2 YDEGEE come from the germline V gene. The CDR3 spells CASSLAAGDTDTQYF. CDR3 DNA sequence: TGTGCCAGCAGCTTGGCGGCCGGGGATACAGATACGCAGTATTTT.

The chain has TRBV19 and TRBJ2-1, with TRBD2 matching 7 bases. V lost 7 bases to trimming and J lost 8 bases; unmatched junction nucleotides: 8. This CDR3 is 13 amino acids long. From germline, CDR1 is LNHDA and CDR2 SQIVND (reference sequence). CDR3 DNA sequence: TGTGCCAGTACTGGCGGGGGACGGTATGAGCAGTTCTTC. Its protein is CASTGGGRYEQFF.

The genes are TRBV7-9 and TRBJ1-1; 7 bases agree with TRBD1. The CDR3 loop spans 13 amino acids. Germline V CDR1 and CDR2: SEHNR, FQNEAQ (reference sequence). The V segment lost 5 bases and the J segment 3 bases; nucleotides outside the gene matches: 3. The CDR3 protein is CASSPQGDTEAFF. The CDR3 nucleotides are TGTGCCAGCAGCCCCCAGGGGGACACTGAAGCTTTCTTT.

This sequence joins TRBV5-1 and TRBJ2-2; TRBD1 matches at 7 bases. Looked up from germline, CDR1 is SGHRS and CDR2 is YFSETQ. The CDR3 length is 16 residues. Trimming cost V 0 bases and J 3 bases; bases outside gene matches: 5. The CDR3 region has the DNA TGCGCCAGCAGCTTGGAGGGGGCGCGTGACACCGGGGAGCTGTTTTTT. Amino acids: CASSLEGARDTGELFF.

J is TRBJ2-7 and V is TRBV7-2, with TRBD2 matching 14 bases. CDR3 length: 16 amino acids. The germline V gene has CDR1 SGHTA and CDR2 FQGNSA. The V and J ends lost 1 base and 9 bases, in that order; junction bases with no gene match: 8. The CDR3 loop reads CASSLGGLAGAQGQYF. The CDR3 DNA reads as TGTGCCAGCAGCTTAGGGGGACTAGCGGGGGCTCAAGGGCAGTACTTC.

The gene calls are TRBV21-1 and TRBJ2-3; the DNA was not used to check the table's D call, TRBD2. TRBV21-1 is deemed a pseudogene. The CDR3 consists of 12 residues. CDR3 in amino acids: CATPDFTDTQYF. CDR3 in DNA: TGTGCCACCCCGGACTTCACAGATACGCAGTATTTT.

This clone was seen only once. V and J are TRBV5-6 and TRBJ1-4; D unresolved. Trimming removed 1 base from V and 3 bases from J, with 10 bases in between. The CDR3 extends over 15 amino acids. CDR1 and CDR2 (germline): SGHDT, YYEEEE. Written as DNA, the CDR3 is TGTGCCAGCAGCTTGAAATTTCAGTCTAATGAAAAACTGTTTTTT. It translates to CASSLKFQSNEKLFF.